Listed below are T cell receptor beta chains from one sample, sequenced in a study of beta chain features in type 1 diabetes. Assay: immunoSEQ multiplex PCR; the TCRdb copy retains only in-frame clones and omits some. The sample has 500,000 to 650,000 clones; 12% are singletons. Sequenced material: naive CD4+ T cells from blood. Source of these receptors: a man younger than 40 with type 1 diabetes. Each CDR3 is given with its conserved first and last residue. The D gene is left open where the match is weak. For some rows the clone size is stated as once, few or many, or as a class when expanded; others skip it.

CSVAGESRSYGYTF | TGCAGCGTTGCAGGGGAAAGTAGAAGCTATGGCTACACCTTC | . | TRBV29-1 | . | TRBJ1-2
CSVGQGSSSYTF | TGCAGCGTAGGACAGGGCTCCTCGAGCTACACCTTC | . | TRBV29-1 | TRBD1 | TRBJ1-2
CASSPPGQGLHEQYF | TGTGCCAGCAGTCCCCCGGGACAGGGTCTTCACGAGCAGTACTTC | . | TRBV28 | TRBD1 | TRBJ2-7
CASSIGAIQETQYF | TGTGCCAGTAGTATAGGGGCCATCCAAGAGACCCAGTACTTC | few | TRBV19 | . | TRBJ2-5
CASSLAASGGFGANVLTF | TGTGCCAGCAGCTTAGCGGCGTCAGGGGGCTTTGGGGCCAACGTCCTGACTTTC | few | TRBV11-2 | TRBD1 | TRBJ2-6
CASSSQLNTEAFF | TGCGCCAGCAGCTCACAGTTGAACACTGAAGCTTTCTTT | few | TRBV5-1 | . | TRBJ1-1
CAISDRGGDTEAFF | TGTGCCATCAGCGACAGGGGTGGCGACACTGAAGCTTTCTTT | few | TRBV10-3 | TRBD1 | TRBJ1-1
CASTLDTGVLSYEQYF | TGTGCCAGCACCCTGGATACAGGGGTCCTCTCCTACGAGCAGTACTTC | . | TRBV7-2 | TRBD1 | TRBJ2-7
CASSPQDRSTDTQYF | TGTGCCAGCAGCCCGCAGGACAGGAGCACAGATACGCAGTATTTT | . | TRBV6-1 | TRBD1 | TRBJ2-3
CASSQEGYNSPLHF | TGCGCCAGCAGCCAAGAAGGGTACAATTCACCCCTCCACTTT | few | TRBV4-3 | . | TRBJ1-6
CASSVGQGANTGELFF | TGTGCCAGCAGCGTAGGGCAGGGGGCTAACACCGGGGAGCTGTTTTTT | few | TRBV9 | TRBD1 | TRBJ2-2
CASSLSLLDNEQFF | TGCGCCAGCAGCCTCAGCCTTCTGGACAATGAGCAGTTCTTC | few | TRBV5-1 | . | TRBJ2-1
CASRSGLHANQPQHF | TGTGCCAGCAGATCGGGGCTTCACGCCAATCAGCCCCAGCATTTT | few | TRBV25-1 | . | TRBJ1-5
CSVALTGETQYF | TGCAGCGTTGCTTTAACCGGAGAGACCCAGTACTTC | few | TRBV29-1 | . | TRBJ2-5
CASSSYGSPLHF | TGTGCCAGCAGCTCTTACGGCTCACCCCTCCACTTT | few | TRBV2 | . | TRBJ1-6
CASSLGDRSYNEQFF | TGTGCCAGCAGCTTAGGGGACAGATCCTACAATGAGCAGTTCTTC | . | TRBV7-2 | TRBD1 | TRBJ2-1
CASSQGAYSGNTIYF | TGTGCCAGCAGCCAAGGCGCGTACTCTGGAAACACCATATATTTT | . | TRBV14 | . | TRBJ1-3
CASSLLPGLAGNEQFF | TGCGCCAGCAGCTTACTACCTGGACTAGCGGGCAATGAGCAGTTCTTC | few | TRBV5-1 | TRBD2 | TRBJ2-1
CASSGTGLLNEQFF | TGTGCCAGCAGCGGGACAGGCCTCTTAAATGAGCAGTTCTTC | . | TRBV14 | TRBD1 | TRBJ2-1
CASSTGQGLEKLFF | TGCGCCAGCAGCACAGGACAGGGTCTTGAAAAACTGTTTTTT | . | TRBV5-1 | TRBD1 | TRBJ1-4
CASSLAVSGAYNEQFF | TGTGCCAGCAGCTTGGCGGTGAGCGGGGCCTACAATGAGCAGTTCTTC | . | TRBV5-4 | TRBD2 | TRBJ2-1
CASSLTGTENTGELFF | TGCGCCAGCAGCCTCACCGGGACGGAGAACACCGGGGAGCTGTTTTTT | . | TRBV5-1 | . | TRBJ2-2
CASSYRQGRRVGNQPQHF | TGTGCCAGTAGTTACCGACAGGGCCGGAGAGTAGGCAATCAGCCCCAGCATTTT | few | TRBV19 | TRBD1 | TRBJ1-5
CASSLVTQGRHEQYF | TGTGCCAGCAGCTTAGTAACACAGGGTCGCCACGAGCAGTACTTC | . | TRBV7-2 | . | TRBJ2-7
CASSRGLIEQYF | TGTGCCAGCAGTAGGGGTCTGATTGAGCAGTACTTC | . | TRBV25-1 | . | TRBJ2-7
CASSPRDRVHEQYF | TGTGCCAGCAGCCCTCGGGACAGGGTCCACGAGCAGTACTTC | few | TRBV9 | TRBD1 | TRBJ2-7
CASSPGGTNEKLFF | TGTGCCAGCAGCCCGGGAGGAACTAATGAAAAACTGTTTTTT | . | TRBV9 | . | TRBJ1-4
CASSVAPIDTDTQYF | TGTGCCAGCAGCGTAGCGCCCATAGACACAGATACGCAGTATTTT | . | TRBV9 | . | TRBJ2-3
CASTPVGADSPLHF | TGTGCCAGCACCCCCGTTGGCGCCGATTCACCCCTCCACTTT | . | TRBV6-4 | . | TRBJ1-6
CASSAHTGGNTEAFF | TGTGCCAGCAGCGCACATACAGGGGGCAACACTGAAGCTTTCTTT | . | TRBV7-2 | TRBD1 | TRBJ1-1
CSALLAGGRDNEQFF | TGCAGCGCCTTACTAGCGGGGGGGCGTGACAATGAGCAGTTCTTC | few | TRBV29-1 | TRBD2 | TRBJ2-1
CASIDSYRTDTQYF | TGTGCCAGCATCGACAGTTACCGCACAGATACGCAGTATTTT | . | TRBV6-6 | . | TRBJ2-3
CAISGTSGPSTDTQYF | TGTGCCATCAGTGGGACTAGCGGACCTAGCACAGATACGCAGTATTTT | . | TRBV10-3 | TRBD2 | TRBJ2-3
CASSSGTGDEQFF | TGTGCCAGCAGCTCCGGGACAGGGGACGAGCAGTTCTTC | . | TRBV7-2 | TRBD1 | TRBJ2-1
CASGTGAITYNEQFF | TGTGCCAGCGGTACAGGGGCTATTACCTACAATGAGCAGTTCTTC | few | TRBV9 | TRBD1 | TRBJ2-1
CASTGSSYEQYF | TGTGCCAGTACGGGCAGCTCCTACGAGCAGTACTTC | few | TRBV19 | . | TRBJ2-7